Ten or more counts support the clone carrying this TCR beta chain. Its antigen is unknown. The CDR3 length is 14 residues. Germline CDR1 and CDR2: SGHDT and YYEEEE. V gave up 2 bases and J gave up 4 bases; unmatched junction bases: 1. This sample is part of a study of CD8 T cells in ankylosing spondylitis. Whole-study results and caveats: A TCR beta motif of under ten highly homologous variants appeared characteristic of ankylosing spondylitis blood. Disease-associated clonotypes exhibited CD8+ identity and were relatively infrequent in peripheral blood.

MiXCR was run by TCRdb on the 5' RACE reads, yielding one entry per CDR3 protein. The sample records under 300,000 distinct CDR3 sequences, approximately 12% being singletons. The TCR comes from a male donor with ankylosing spondylitis or in good health (not recorded which). The sequenced sample was blood, either unsorted or a sorted T cell fraction (not recorded which). The rearrangement joins TRBV5-6 to TRBJ2-3, with TRBD2 matching 10 bases. In DNA, the CDR3 is TGTGCCAGCAGCTTTAGCGGGGGGCCAGATACGCAGTATTTT. Amino acid sequence: CASSFSGGPDTQYF.